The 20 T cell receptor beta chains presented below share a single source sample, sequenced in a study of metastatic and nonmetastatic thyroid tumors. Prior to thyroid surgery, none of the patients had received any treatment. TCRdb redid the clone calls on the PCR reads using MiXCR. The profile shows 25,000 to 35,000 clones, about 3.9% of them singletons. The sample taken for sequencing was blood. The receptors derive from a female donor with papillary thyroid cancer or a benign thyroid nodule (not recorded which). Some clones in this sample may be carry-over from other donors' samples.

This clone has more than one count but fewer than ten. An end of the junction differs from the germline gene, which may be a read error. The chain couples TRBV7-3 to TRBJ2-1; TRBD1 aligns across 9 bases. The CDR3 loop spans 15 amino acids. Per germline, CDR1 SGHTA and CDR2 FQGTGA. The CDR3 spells CAGSPKGQGGHEQFF. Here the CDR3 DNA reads TGTGCCGGCAGCCCTAAGGGACAGGGTGGACATGAGCAGTTCTTC.

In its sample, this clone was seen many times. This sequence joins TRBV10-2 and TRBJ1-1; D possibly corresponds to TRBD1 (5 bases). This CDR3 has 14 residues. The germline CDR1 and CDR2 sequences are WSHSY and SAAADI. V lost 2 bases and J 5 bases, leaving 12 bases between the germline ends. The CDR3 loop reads CASSERGSWTEAFF. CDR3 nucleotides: TGCGCCAGCAGTGAGCGGGGGTCGTGGACTGAAGCTTTCTTT.

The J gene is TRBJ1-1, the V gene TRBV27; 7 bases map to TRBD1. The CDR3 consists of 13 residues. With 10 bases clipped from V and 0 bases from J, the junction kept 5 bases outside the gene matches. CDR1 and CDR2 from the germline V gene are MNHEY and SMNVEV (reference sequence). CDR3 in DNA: TGTGCCACAATGACAGGGTTGAACACTGAAGCTTTCTTT. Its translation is CATMTGLNTEAFF.

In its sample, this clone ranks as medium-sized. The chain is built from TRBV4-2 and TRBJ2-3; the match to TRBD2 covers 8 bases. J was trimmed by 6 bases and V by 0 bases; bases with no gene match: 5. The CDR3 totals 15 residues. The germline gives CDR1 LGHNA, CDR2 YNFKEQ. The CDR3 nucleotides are TGTGCCAGCAGCCAAGATCGATCGGGAGGGGATACGCAGTATTTT. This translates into CASSQDRSGGDTQYF.

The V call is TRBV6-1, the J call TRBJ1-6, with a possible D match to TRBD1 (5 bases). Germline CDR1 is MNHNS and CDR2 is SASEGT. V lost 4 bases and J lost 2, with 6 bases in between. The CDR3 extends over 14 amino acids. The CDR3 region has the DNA TGTGCCAGCAGTGCGGGACCCTATAATTCACCCCTCCACTTT. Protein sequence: CASSAGPYNSPLHF.

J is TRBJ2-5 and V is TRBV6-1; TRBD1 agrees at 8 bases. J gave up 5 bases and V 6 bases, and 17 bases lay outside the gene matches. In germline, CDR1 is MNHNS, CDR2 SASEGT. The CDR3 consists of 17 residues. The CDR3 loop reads CASSPQDRALVSETQYF. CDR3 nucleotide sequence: TGTGCCAGCAGCCCCCAGGACAGGGCTCTCGTCTCGGAGACCCAGTACTTC.

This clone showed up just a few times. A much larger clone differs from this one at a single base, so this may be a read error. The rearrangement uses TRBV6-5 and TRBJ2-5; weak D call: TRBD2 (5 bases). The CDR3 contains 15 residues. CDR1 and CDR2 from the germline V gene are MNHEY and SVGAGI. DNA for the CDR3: TGTGCCAGCATTTACTCCGCCAGCGGTCAAGAGACCCAGTACTTC. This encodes CASIYSASGQETQYF.

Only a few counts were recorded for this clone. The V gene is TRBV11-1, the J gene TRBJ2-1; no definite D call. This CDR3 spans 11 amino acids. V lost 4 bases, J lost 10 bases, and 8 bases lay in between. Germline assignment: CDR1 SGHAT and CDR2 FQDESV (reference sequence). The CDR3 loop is CASSWSYEQFF. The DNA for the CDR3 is TGTGCCAGCAGCTGGTCATACGAGCAGTTCTTC. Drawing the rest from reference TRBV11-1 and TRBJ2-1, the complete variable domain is EAEVAQSPRYKITEKSQAVAFWCDPISGHATLYWYRQILGQGPELLVQFQDESVVDDSQLPKDRFSAERLKGVDSTLKIQPAELGDSAMYLCASSWSYEQFFGPGTRLTVL.

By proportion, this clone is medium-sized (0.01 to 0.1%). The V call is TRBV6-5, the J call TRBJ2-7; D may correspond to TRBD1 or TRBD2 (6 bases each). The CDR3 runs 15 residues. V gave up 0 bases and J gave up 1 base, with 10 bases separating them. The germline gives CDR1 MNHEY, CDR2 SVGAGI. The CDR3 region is CASSYSGGRSYEQYF. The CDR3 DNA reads TGTGCCAGCAGTTACTCGGGGGGCAGGTCCTACGAGCAGTACTTC.

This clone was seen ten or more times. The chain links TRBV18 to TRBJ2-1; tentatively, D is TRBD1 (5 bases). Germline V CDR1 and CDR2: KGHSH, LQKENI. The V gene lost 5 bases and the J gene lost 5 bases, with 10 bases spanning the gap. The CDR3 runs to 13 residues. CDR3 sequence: CASSSDSNNEQFF. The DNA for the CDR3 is TGTGCCAGCTCATCCGACAGTAACAATGAGCAGTTCTTC. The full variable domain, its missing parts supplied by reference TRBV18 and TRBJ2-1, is NAGVMQNPRHLVRRRGQEARLRCSPMKGHSHVYWYRQLPEEGLKFMVYLQKENIIDESGMPKERFSAEFPKEGPSILRIQQVVRGDSAAYFCASSSDSNNEQFFGPGTRLTVL.

The CDR3 DNA reads TGTGCCAGCATATCGTCTACCTCCTACAATGAGCAGTTCTTC. It codes for CASISSTSYNEQFF. The chain employs TRBV13 and TRBJ2-1; D not certain. CDR1 is PRHDT, CDR2 FYEKMQ, per germline (reference sequence). The CDR3 has 14 amino acids. Trimming shortened V by 7 bases and J by 0 bases, and 10 bases separated the two germline ends.

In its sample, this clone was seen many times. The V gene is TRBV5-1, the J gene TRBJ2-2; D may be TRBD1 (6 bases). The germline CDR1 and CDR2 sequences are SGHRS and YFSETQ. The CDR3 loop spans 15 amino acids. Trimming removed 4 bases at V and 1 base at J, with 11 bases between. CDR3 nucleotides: TGCGCCAGCAGCCAGTCGACAGGGAACACCGGGGAGCTGTTTTTT. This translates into CASSQSTGNTGELFF.

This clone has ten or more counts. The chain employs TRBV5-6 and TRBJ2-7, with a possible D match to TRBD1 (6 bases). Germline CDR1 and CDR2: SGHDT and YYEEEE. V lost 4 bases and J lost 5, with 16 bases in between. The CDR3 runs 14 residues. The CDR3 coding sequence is TGTGCCAGCAGCCGAGGGGCAGGGGTCAACGAGCAGTACTTC. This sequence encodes CASSRGAGVNEQYF.

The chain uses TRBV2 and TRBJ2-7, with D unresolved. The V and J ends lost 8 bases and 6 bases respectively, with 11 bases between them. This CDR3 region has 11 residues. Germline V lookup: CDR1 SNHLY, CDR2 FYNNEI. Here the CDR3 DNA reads TGTGCCAGCCTGGAGACTTGCGAGCAGTACTTC. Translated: CASLETCEQYF.

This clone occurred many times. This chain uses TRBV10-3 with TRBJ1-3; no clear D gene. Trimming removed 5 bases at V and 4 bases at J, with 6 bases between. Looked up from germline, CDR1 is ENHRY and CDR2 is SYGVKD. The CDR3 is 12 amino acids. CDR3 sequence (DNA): TGTGCCATCAGTCTTGGGGGAAACACCATATATTTT. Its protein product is CAISLGGNTIYF.

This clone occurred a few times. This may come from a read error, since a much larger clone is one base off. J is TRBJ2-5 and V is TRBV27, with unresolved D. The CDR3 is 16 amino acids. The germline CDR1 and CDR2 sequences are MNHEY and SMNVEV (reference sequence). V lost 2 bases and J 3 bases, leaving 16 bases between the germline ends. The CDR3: CASSLSVGRIKETQYF. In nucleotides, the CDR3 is TGTGCCAGCAGTTTAAGTGTAGGGCGGATCAAAGAGACCCAGTACTTC.

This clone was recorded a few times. CDR3 in amino acids: CASSLGPGTGGVYGYTF. CDR3 nucleotide sequence: TGTGCCAGCAGTTTGGGCCCCGGGACAGGGGGCGTCTATGGCTACACCTTC. This rearrangement joins TRBV12-3 or TRBV12-4 to TRBJ1-2; 12 bases are shared with TRBD1. J lost 4 bases, V lost 3 bases, and 9 bases had no gene match. The CDR3 has 17 residues.

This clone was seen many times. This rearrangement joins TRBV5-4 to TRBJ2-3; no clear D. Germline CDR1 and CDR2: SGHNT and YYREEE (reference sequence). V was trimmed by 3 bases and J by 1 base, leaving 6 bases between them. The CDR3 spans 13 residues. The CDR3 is CASSSQGTDTQYF. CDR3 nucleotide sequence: TGTGCCAGCAGCTCCCAGGGCACAGATACGCAGTATTTT.

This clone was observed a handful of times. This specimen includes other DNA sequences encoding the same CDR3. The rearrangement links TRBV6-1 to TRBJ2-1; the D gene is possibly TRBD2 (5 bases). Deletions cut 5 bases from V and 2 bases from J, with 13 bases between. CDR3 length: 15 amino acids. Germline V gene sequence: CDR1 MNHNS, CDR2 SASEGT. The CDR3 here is CASSTVAGTYNEQFF. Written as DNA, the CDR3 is TGTGCCAGCAGTACCGTGGCGGGTACCTACAATGAGCAGTTCTTC.

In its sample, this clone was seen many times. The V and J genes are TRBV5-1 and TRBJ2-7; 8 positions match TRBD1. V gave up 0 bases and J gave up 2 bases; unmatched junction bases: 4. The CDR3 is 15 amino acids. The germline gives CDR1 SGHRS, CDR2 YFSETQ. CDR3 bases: TGCGCCAGCAGCTTGGGTGGACAGGGCCCCTACGAGCAGTACTTC. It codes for CASSLGGQGPYEQYF.